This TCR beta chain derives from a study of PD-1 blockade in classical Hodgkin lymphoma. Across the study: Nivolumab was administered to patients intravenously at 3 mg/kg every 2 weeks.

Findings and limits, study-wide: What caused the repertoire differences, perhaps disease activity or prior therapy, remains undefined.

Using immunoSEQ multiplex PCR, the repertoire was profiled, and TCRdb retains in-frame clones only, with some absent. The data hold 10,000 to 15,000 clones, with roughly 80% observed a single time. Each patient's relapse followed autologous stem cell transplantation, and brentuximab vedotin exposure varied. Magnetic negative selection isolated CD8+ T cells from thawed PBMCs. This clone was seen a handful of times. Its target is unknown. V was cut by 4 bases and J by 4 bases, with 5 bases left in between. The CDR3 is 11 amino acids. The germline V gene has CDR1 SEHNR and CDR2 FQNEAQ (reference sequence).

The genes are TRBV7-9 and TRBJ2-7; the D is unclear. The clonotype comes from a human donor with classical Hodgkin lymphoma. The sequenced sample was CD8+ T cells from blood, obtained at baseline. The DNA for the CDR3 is TGTGCCAGCAGCTCTGCTTACGAGCAGTACTTC. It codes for CASSSAYEQYF.